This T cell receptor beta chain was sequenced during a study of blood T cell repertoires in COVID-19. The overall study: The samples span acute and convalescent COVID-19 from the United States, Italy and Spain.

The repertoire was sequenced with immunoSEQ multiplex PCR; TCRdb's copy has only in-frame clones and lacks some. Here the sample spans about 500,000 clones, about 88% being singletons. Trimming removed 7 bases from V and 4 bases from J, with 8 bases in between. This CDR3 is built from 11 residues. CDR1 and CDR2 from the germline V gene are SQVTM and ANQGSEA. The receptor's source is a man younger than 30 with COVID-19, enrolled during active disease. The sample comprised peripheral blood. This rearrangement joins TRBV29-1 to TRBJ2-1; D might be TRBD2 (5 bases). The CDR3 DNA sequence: TGCAGCGCAGAGCGGTACAATGAGCAGTTCTTC. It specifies CSAERYNEQFF.